This T cell receptor beta chain was sequenced during a study of STAT3 mutations in large granular lymphocyte leukemia. At the level of the study: Over half of T-LGLL patients had one or more immunosuppressive regimens. Study conclusions and caveats: Clonal expansion was inferred from samples taken at other timepoints. In some patients, a small highly pathogenic clone possibly went undetected. Every T-cell large granular lymphocyte leukemia patient had at least one immunodominant TCR beta clonotype. All newly emerging clones after therapy were STAT3 wild type.

This clone was picked up one time. Its target is unknown. This CDR3 contains 14 residues. Losses at the gene ends were 2 bases for V and 2 bases for J; bases not matched to a gene: 1. The germline V gene has CDR1 MNHEY and CDR2 SMNVEV (reference sequence). Sequencing was performed with immunoSEQ multiplex PCR; in TCRdb, only in-frame clones are kept and a portion is missing. Of 35,000 or so clones detected, about 88% appear once; the ten largest clones hold 0.35% to 0.55%. The chain carries TRBV27 and TRBJ1-2, with TRBD1 matching 8 bases. The sequence was collected from a human donor with T large granular lymphocyte leukemia. Some clones in this sample may be carry-over from other donors' samples. The sequencing sample was made of PBMCs. In DNA, the CDR3 is TGTGCCAGCAGTTTAGACAGGGGAAACTATGGCTACACCTTC. Its translation is CASSLDRGNYGYTF.